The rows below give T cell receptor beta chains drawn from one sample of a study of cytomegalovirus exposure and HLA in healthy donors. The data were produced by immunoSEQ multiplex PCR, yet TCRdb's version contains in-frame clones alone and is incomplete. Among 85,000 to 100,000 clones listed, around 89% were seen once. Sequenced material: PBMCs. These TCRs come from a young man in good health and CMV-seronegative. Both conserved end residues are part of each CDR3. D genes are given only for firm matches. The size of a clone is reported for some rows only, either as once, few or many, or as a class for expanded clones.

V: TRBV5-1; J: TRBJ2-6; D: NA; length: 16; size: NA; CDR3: CASSLGRGFGANVLTF; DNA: TGCGCCAGCAGCTTGGGCAGGGGCTTCGGGGCCAACGTCCTGACTTTC
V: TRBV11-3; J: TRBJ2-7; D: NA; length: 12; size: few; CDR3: CASEGSLREQYF; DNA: TGTGCCAGCGAAGGAAGCCTGAGGGAGCAGTACTTC
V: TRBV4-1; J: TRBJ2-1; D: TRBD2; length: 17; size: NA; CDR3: CASSHPLSGRADNEQFF; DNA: TGCGCCAGCAGCCATCCTTTGAGCGGGAGGGCCGACAATGAGCAGTTCTTC
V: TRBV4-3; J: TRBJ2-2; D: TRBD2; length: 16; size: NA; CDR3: CASSQGTSGRSRELFF; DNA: TGCGCCAGCAGCCAAGGGACTAGCGGGAGGAGTAGGGAGCTGTTTTTT
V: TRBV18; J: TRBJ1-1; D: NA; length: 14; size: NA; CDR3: CASSYGGANTEAFF; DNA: TGTGCCAGCTCATATGGAGGGGCTAACACTGAAGCTTTCTTT
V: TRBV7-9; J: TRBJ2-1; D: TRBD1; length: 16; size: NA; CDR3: CSSSLEPAGTVNEQFF; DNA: TGTTCCAGCAGCTTAGAGCCCGCCGGGACAGTCAATGAGCAGTTCTTC
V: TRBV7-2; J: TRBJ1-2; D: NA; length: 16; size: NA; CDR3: CASSPAAGAVNYGYTF; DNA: TGTGCCAGCAGCCCCGCAGCAGGTGCCGTTAACTATGGCTACACCTTC
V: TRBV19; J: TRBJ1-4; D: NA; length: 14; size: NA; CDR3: CASSIGPGNEKLFF; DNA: TGTGCCAGTAGTATAGGACCGGGTAATGAAAAACTGTTTTTT
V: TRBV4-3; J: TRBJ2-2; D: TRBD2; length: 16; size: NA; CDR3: CASSHQPSGDTGELFF; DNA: TGCGCCAGCAGCCATCAGCCTAGCGGGGACACCGGGGAGCTGTTTTTT
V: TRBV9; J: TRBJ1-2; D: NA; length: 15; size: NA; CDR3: CASSAGVVGHYGYTF; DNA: TGTGCCAGCAGCGCGGGGGTCGTCGGCCATTATGGCTACACCTTC
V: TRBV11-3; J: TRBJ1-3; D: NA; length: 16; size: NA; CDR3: CASSLGGPYSGNTIYF; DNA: TGTGCCAGCAGCTTAGGCGGTCCTTACTCTGGAAACACCATATATTTT
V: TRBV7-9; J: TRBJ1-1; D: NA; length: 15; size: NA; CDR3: CASSDYGSGNTEAFF; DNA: TGTGCCAGCAGCGACTACGGTTCGGGGAACACTGAAGCTTTCTTT
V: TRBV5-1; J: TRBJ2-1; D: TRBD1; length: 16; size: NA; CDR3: CASSIRGTGPYNEQFF; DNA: TGCGCCAGCAGCATAAGGGGGACAGGGCCCTACAATGAGCAGTTCTTC
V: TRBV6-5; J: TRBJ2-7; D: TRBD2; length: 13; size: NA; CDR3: CASWAGEAYEQYF; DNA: TGTGCCAGCTGGGCGGGAGAGGCCTACGAGCAGTACTTC
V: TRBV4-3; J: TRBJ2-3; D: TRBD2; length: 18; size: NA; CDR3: CASSQNGGRMGGTDTQYF; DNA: TGCGCCAGCAGCCAAAACGGCGGGAGGATGGGTGGCACAGATACGCAGTATTTT
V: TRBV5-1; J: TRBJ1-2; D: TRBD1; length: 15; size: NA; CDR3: CASSMIGQGAGGYTF; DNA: TGCGCCAGCAGCATGATAGGACAGGGGGCTGGGGGCTACACCTTC
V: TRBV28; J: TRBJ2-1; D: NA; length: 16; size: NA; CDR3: CASSYRVLSTDNEQFF; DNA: TGTGCCAGCAGTTACAGGGTTCTGAGCACAGACAATGAGCAGTTCTTC
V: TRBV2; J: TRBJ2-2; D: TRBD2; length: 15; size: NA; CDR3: CASRGLAGYTGELFF; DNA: TGTGCCAGCAGGGGACTAGCGGGATACACCGGGGAGCTGTTTTTT
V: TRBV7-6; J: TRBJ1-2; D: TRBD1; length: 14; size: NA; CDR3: CASSLGGQVGGYTF; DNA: TGTGCCAGCAGCTTAGGGGGACAGGTCGGTGGCTACACCTTC
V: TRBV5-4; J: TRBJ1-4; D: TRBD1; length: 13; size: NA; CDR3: CASSSPGGEKLFF; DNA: TGTGCCAGCAGCTCCCCAGGGGGTGAAAAACTGTTTTTT
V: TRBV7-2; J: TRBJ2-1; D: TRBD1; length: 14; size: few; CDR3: CASSETGMRNEQFF; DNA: TGTGCCAGCAGCGAGACAGGGATGAGGAATGAGCAGTTCTTC
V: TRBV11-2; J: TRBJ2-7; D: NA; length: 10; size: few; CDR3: CASSVTDKYF; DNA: TGTGCCAGCAGCGTTACTGACAAGTACTTC
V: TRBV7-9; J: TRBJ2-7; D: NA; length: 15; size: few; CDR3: CASSPPGSYSYEQYF; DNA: TGTGCCAGCAGCCCCCCAGGGTCATACTCCTACGAGCAGTACTTC
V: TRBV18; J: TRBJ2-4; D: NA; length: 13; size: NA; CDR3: CASSPTPGNIQYF; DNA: TGTGCCAGCTCACCTACCCCAGGGAACATTCAGTACTTC
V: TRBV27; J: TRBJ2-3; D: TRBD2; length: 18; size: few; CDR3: CASSSPGLAGVRTDTQYF; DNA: TGTGCCAGCAGTAGCCCGGGACTAGCGGGAGTTCGCACAGATACGCAGTATTTT
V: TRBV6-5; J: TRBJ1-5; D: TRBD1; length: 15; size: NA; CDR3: CASSPRTGRNQPQHF; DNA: TGTGCCAGCAGTCCAAGGACAGGACGCAATCAGCCCCAGCATTTT
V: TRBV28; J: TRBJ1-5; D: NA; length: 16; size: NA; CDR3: CASLVAGTYSNQPQHF; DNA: TGTGCCAGCTTGGTAGCAGGGACTTATAGCAATCAGCCCCAGCATTTT
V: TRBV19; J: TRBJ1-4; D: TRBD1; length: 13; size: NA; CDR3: CASRDRDNEKLFF; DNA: TGTGCCAGCCGGGACAGGGATAATGAAAAACTGTTTTTT
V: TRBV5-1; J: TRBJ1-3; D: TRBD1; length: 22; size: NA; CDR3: CASSLEGKRTGGPRASGNTIYF; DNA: TGCGCCAGCAGCTTGGAGGGGAAAAGGACAGGGGGCCCAAGAGCTTCTGGAAACACCATATATTTT
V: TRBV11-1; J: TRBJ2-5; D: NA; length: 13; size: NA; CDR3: CASSRLNRETQYF; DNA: TGTGCCAGTAGCCGATTGAACAGGGAGACCCAGTACTTC
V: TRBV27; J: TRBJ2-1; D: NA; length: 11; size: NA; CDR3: CASSTGTEQFF; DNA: TGTGCCAGCAGCACCGGGACAGAGCAGTTCTTC
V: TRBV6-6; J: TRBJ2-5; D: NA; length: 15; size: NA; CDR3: CASSPKTRAQETQYF; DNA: TGTGCCAGCAGTCCGAAGACCAGGGCCCAAGAGACCCAGTACTTC
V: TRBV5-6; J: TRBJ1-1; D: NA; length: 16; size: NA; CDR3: CASSLVTLITGTEAFF; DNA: TGTGCCAGCAGCTTGGTAACGCTCATCACGGGGACTGAAGCTTTCTTT
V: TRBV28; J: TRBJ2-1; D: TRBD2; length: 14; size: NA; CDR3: CAFSSGGPYNEQFF; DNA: TGTGCCTTCTCGTCGGGAGGGCCCTACAATGAGCAGTTCTTC
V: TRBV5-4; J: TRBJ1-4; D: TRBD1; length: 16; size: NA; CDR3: CASSPGDRGTNEKLFF; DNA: TGTGCCAGCAGCCCGGGGGACAGGGGAACTAATGAAAAACTGTTTTTT
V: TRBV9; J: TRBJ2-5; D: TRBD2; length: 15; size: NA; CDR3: CASSWGLSRGETQYF; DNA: TGTGCCAGCAGCTGGGGACTATCTAGGGGAGAGACCCAGTACTTC
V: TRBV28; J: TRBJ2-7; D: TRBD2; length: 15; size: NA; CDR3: CASSHSTTSGYEQYF; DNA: TGTGCCAGCAGTCATTCCACGACTAGCGGGTACGAGCAGTACTTC